This TCR beta chain was identified during a study of blood T cell repertoires in COVID-19. For the study at large: Whether acute or convalescent, the COVID-19 samples came from the United States, Italy and Spain. Nucleic acid was either cDNA or gDNA, and it came from T cells, B-cell-depleted T cells, or PBMCs.

Per the original methods: How many nucleated cells were present was estimated from reference gene primer amplification. Only in-frame clones appear in the TCRdb table, and some are missing; sequencing was by immunoSEQ multiplex PCR. V, J and clone size are those of that table, while D and trimming were read from the DNA. The table lists tens of thousands of clones, 70% to 90% of them singletons, with around 1.2% in the top ten. This CDR3 has 17 residues. The V and J ends lost 7 bases and 8 bases respectively, with 30 bases between them. The germline CDR1 and CDR2 sequences are SGHDT and YYEEEE. The specimen sequenced was peripheral blood. J is TRBJ1-2 and V is TRBV5-6; no clear D. The TCR was taken from a man in his forties with acute or convalescent COVID-19. CDR3 in DNA: TGTGCCAGCTGGTATACGTCGTTCCCAACCGGGGTGAGAGGCTACACCTTC. Protein product: CASWYTSFPTGVRGYTF.